The 27 T cell receptor beta chains below come from one sample, sequenced in a study of beta chain features in type 1 diabetes. Expressed TCRB transcripts were sequenced because the entire RNA isolate underwent reverse transcription. Measured with immunoSEQ multiplex PCR; TCRdb has only the in-frame clones, and not every one. The data hold more than 110,000 clones, with 6.9% observed a single time. The source material was central memory CD4+ T cells from blood. The receptors were gathered from a woman aged 25 to 45 in good health.

The genes are TRBV4-2 and TRBJ1-2; 8 bases are a match to TRBD1. Germline V gene sequence: CDR1 LGHNA, CDR2 YNFKEQ. V lost 4 bases to trimming and J lost 0 bases; unmatched junction nucleotides: 4. CDR3 length: 15 amino acids. This chain's CDR3 is CASSPGQGANYGYTF. In nucleotides, the CDR3 is TGTGCCAGCAGCCCTGGACAGGGAGCTAACTATGGCTACACCTTC.

This clone has more than one count but fewer than ten. The chain carries TRBV18 and TRBJ1-1; 8 nucleotides match TRBD1. V gave up 3 bases and J gave up 5 bases; unmatched junction bases: 8. Germline V gene sequence: CDR1 KGHSH, CDR2 LQKENI. The CDR3 contains 15 residues. The CDR3 protein is CASSPGQELTTEAFF. The CDR3 coding sequence is TGTGCCAGCTCACCGGGACAGGAGTTAACAACTGAAGCTTTCTTT.

This sequence joins TRBV5-1 and TRBJ2-1, with D perhaps TRBD2 (6 bases). Germline V gene lookup returns CDR1 SGHRS and CDR2 YFSETQ. Trimming pared 0 bases from V and 4 bases from J, leaving 11 bases between. This CDR3 has 15 residues. This chain's CDR3 is CASSLGPGAYNEQFF. As DNA, the CDR3 is TGCGCCAGCAGCTTGGGTCCGGGAGCTTACAATGAGCAGTTCTTC.

This sequence joins TRBV4-2 and TRBJ2-1, with 11 nucleotides matching TRBD2. There are 19 residues in the CDR3. The ends lost 0 bases at V and 3 bases at J; junction bases unmatched: 10. The germline V gene encodes CDR1 LGHNA and CDR2 YNFKEQ. The CDR3 nucleotides read TGTGCCAGCAGCCAAGAGCTACTAGCGGGAGTATCTCTCTACAATGAGCAGTTCTTC. Its protein is CASSQELLAGVSLYNEQFF.

This clone was recorded a few times. The chain has TRBV2 and TRBJ1-2, with no clear D. V was clipped by 8 bases and J by 0 bases, with 16 bases between them. Per germline, CDR1 SNHLY and CDR2 FYNNEI. CDR3 length: 15 amino acids. The CDR3 loop reads CASVQFPQANYGYTF. The CDR3 coding sequence is TGTGCCAGCGTGCAGTTCCCCCAAGCTAACTATGGCTACACCTTC.

This rearrangement joins TRBV7-8 to TRBJ2-6; D is perhaps TRBD2 (6 bases). The germline V gene encodes CDR1 SGHVS and CDR2 FQNEAQ. Trimming took off 7 bases at V and 2 bases at J, with 15 bases between the two ends. This CDR3 has 16 amino acids. The CDR3 loop is CASTRKAGTGANVLTF. The CDR3 bases are TGTGCCAGCACCAGGAAGGCGGGGACTGGGGCCAACGTCCTGACTTTC.

This clone has at least ten counts. This sequence joins TRBV30 and TRBJ2-7; 9 positions agree with TRBD1. Germline lookup yields CDR1 GTSNPN and CDR2 SVGIG (reference sequence). J lost 2 bases, V lost 3 bases, and 8 bases had no gene match. The CDR3 consists of 15 residues. CDR3 in DNA: TGTGCCTGGAGCCTTACCGGGACAGGGACCTACGAGCAGTACTTC. It encodes CAWSLTGTGTYEQYF.

In its sample, this clone was seen a few times. The chain is built from TRBV2 and TRBJ2-2; 7 bases line up with TRBD1. This CDR3 region has 15 residues. Germline V gene data show CDR1 as SNHLY and CDR2 as FYNNEI. After removal of 4 bases from V and 0 bases from J, the junction contained 2 bases not matched to a gene. CDR3 amino acids: CASSAQGANTGELFF. The DNA of the CDR3 is TGTGCCAGCAGTGCGCAGGGGGCGAACACCGGGGAGCTGTTTTTT.

At least ten counts were recorded for this clone. The chain recombines TRBV29-1 with TRBJ2-1, with D maybe TRBD2 (6 bases). V was shortened by 4 bases and J by 2 bases, with 6 bases between the two germline ends. This CDR3 is built from 12 residues. CDR1 SQVTM and CDR2 ANQGSEA come from the germline V gene. CDR3 loop: CSVGLAYNEQFF. The CDR3 region has the DNA TGCAGCGTTGGACTAGCCTACAATGAGCAGTTCTTC.

The chain employs TRBV27 and TRBJ1-1; 7 nucleotides match TRBD1. CDR3 length: 14 residues. With 4 bases clipped from V and 1 base from J, the junction kept 3 bases outside the gene matches. Germline assignment: CDR1 MNHEY and CDR2 SMNVEV (reference sequence). The CDR3: CASSWDRKNTEAFF. DNA for the CDR3: TGTGCCAGCAGTTGGGACAGAAAGAACACTGAAGCTTTCTTT.

This clone has only a few counts. The CDR3 nucleotides read TGCGCCAGCAGCTACGCTGTGAGCTCCTACAATGAGCAGTTCTTC. This codes for CASSYAVSSYNEQFF. The genes are TRBV5-1 and TRBJ2-1; D ambiguous. CDR3 length: 15 amino acids. CDR1 is SGHRS and CDR2 is YFSETQ in the germline V gene. Trimming removed 3 bases at V and 0 bases at J, with 10 bases between. Full variable domain (remainder filled in from reference TRBV5-1 and TRBJ2-1): KAGVTQTPRYLIKTRGQQVTLSCSPISGHRSVSWYQQTPGQGLQFLFEYFSETQRNKGNFPGRFSGRQFSNSRSEMNVSTLELGDSALYLCASSYAVSSYNEQFFGPGTRLTVL.

This rearrangement joins TRBV28 to TRBJ2-7; 9 bases line up with TRBD1. Germline V gene data show CDR1 as MDHEN and CDR2 as SYDVKM. The CDR3 is made up of 14 amino acids. V lost 5 bases, J lost 7 bases, and 9 bases stayed unmatched. This CDR3 reads CASSTQGALGEQYF. The DNA for the CDR3 is TGTGCCAGCAGTACACAGGGGGCGCTCGGGGAGCAGTACTTC.

The CDR3 sequence: CASSSSPGGENIQYF. CDR3 nucleotide sequence: TGTGCCAGCAGTTCCTCGCCAGGGGGCGAAAACATTCAGTACTTC. The chain has TRBV6-5 and TRBJ2-4; 8 bases line up with TRBD1. This CDR3 has 15 amino acids. Trimming cost V 4 bases and J 5 bases; bases outside gene matches: 7. The germline CDR1 and CDR2 sequences are MNHEY and SVGAGI.

This chain links TRBV5-1 with TRBJ1-1; weak D call: TRBD1 (6 bases). The CDR3 spans 14 residues. Trimming pared 4 bases from V and 1 base from J, leaving 11 bases between. The germline V gene has CDR1 SGHRS and CDR2 YFSETQ. The CDR3 bases are TGCGCCAGCAGCGCGGACAGCACGAACACTGAAGCTTTCTTT. It specifies CASSADSTNTEAFF.

The sample holds a few counts of this clone. The chain employs TRBV7-2 and TRBJ2-3, with D unclear. Trimming left V 0 bases short and J 0 bases short, with 7 bases between. Looked up from germline, CDR1 is SGHTA and CDR2 is FQGNSA. This CDR3 spans 15 amino acids. CDR3 sequence reads: CASSLAGTSTDTQYF. The CDR3 nucleotides read TGTGCCAGCAGCTTAGCCGGTACTAGCACAGATACGCAGTATTTT.

In this sample, this clone turned up many times. J is TRBJ2-4 and V is TRBV7-9; TRBD1 is a possible D gene (6 bases). The V and J ends lost 4 bases and 2 bases respectively, with 12 bases between them. Looked up from germline, CDR1 is SEHNR and CDR2 is FQNEAQ (reference sequence). The CDR3 runs to 15 residues. CDR3 residues: CASSYLQGTKNIQYF. DNA of the CDR3: TGTGCCAGCAGCTACCTACAGGGAACCAAAAACATTCAGTACTTC.

This clone was found many times. The V gene is TRBV30, the J gene TRBJ1-5, with a possible D match to TRBD1 (6 bases). CDR3 length: 14 residues. From germline, CDR1 is GTSNPN and CDR2 SVGIG (reference sequence). Trimming left V 0 bases short and J 4 bases short, with 10 bases between. The CDR3 loop is CAWSVTGMNQPQHF. The DNA for the CDR3 is TGTGCCTGGAGTGTCACAGGGATGAATCAGCCCCAGCATTTT.

This clone has a count of ten or more. This chain links TRBV7-9 with TRBJ1-4; D remains ambiguous. This CDR3 spans 13 amino acids. CDR1 SEHNR and CDR2 FQNEAQ come from the germline V gene (reference sequence). Deletions cut 3 bases from V and 8 bases from J, with 10 bases between. CDR3 sequence: CASSFLGAEKLFF. Written as DNA, the CDR3 is TGTGCCAGCAGCTTTCTAGGAGCCGAAAAACTGTTTTTT.

This clone was detected only a few times. V is TRBV21-1 and J is TRBJ2-3; the DNA was not compared with TRBD2, the D call given in the table. TRBV21-1 is a pseudogene segment. The CDR3 sequence is 17 residues long. The CDR3 spells CASSPRTSGASTDTQYF. In nucleotides, the CDR3 is TGTGCCAGCAGCCCCCGGACTAGCGGGGCTAGCACAGATACGCAGTATTTT.

The chain employs TRBV6-6 and TRBJ2-7; tentative D call: TRBD1 (6 bases). This CDR3 is built from 15 residues. The germline CDR1 and CDR2 sequences are MNHNY and SVGAGI (reference sequence). With 3 bases removed from V and 9 bases from J, the gap between germline ends came to 21 bases. In DNA, the CDR3 is TGTGCCAGCAGTTATCTTCCCCAGCAGGGGTCGAGGCAGTACTTC. Its protein is CASSYLPQQGSRQYF.

CDR3 sequence: CASSNVAAGDFHQPQHF. The CDR3 bases are TGTGCCAGCAGCAATGTGGCGGCAGGGGATTTCCACCAGCCCCAGCATTTT. The gene calls are TRBV4-2 and TRBJ1-5; possible D gene TRBD1, 6 bases. Deletions cut 5 bases from V and 7 bases from J, with 24 bases between. CDR1 and CDR2 from the germline V gene are LGHNA and YNFKEQ. The CDR3 loop spans 17 amino acids.

The V and J genes are TRBV28 and TRBJ1-4; D not certain. This CDR3 contains 13 residues. V was clipped by 6 bases and J by 8 bases, with 13 bases between them. The V gene's germline CDR1 is MDHEN and CDR2 SYDVKM. For the CDR3, the DNA is TGTGCCAGCAGGCGGGAGGCCGGCGAAAAACTGTTTTTT. It codes for CASRREAGEKLFF.

The chain uses TRBV27 and TRBJ2-5; 7 nucleotides line up with TRBD2. Germline trimming cut 6 bases from V and 5 bases from J; bases unmatched to any gene: 15. There are 16 residues in the CDR3. Germline V gene data show CDR1 as MNHEY and CDR2 as SMNVEV (reference sequence). Here the CDR3 DNA reads TGTGCCAGCAGACTTACCATTTCTAGCGGAGGGGAGACCCAGTACTTC. Translating gives CASRLTISSGGETQYF.

This clone was seen ten or more times. In the same sample, other DNA sequences code for this CDR3. CDR3 in amino acids: CASSLDRGNEKLFF. CDR3 sequence (DNA): TGTGCCAGCAGCCTGGACAGGGGTAATGAAAAACTGTTTTTT. The chain combines TRBV7-9 with TRBJ1-4, with TRBD1 matching over 9 bases. After removal of 5 bases from V and 4 bases from J, the junction contained 2 bases not matched to a gene. CDR1 and CDR2 from the germline V gene are SEHNR and FQNEAQ (reference sequence). CDR3 length: 14 residues.

This clone was detected a few times. V and J are TRBV7-8 and TRBJ1-5; 9 bases agree with TRBD1. V gave up 5 bases and J gave up 6 bases; unmatched junction bases: 8. CDR3 length equals 15 residues. The germline CDR1 and CDR2 sequences are SGHVS and FQNEAQ. This chain's CDR3 is CASSRTPQGAQPQHF. The CDR3, as DNA: TGTGCCAGCAGCCGAACACCACAGGGGGCTCAGCCCCAGCATTTT. Full variable domain (missing parts from reference TRBV7-8 and TRBJ1-5): GAGVSQSPRYKVAKRGQDVALRCDPISGHVSLFWYQQALGQGPEFLTYFQNEAQLDKSGLPSDRFFAERPEGSVSTLKIQRTQQEDSAVYLCASSRTPQGAQPQHFGDGTRLSIL.

This clone was recorded at least ten times. This chain's CDR3 is CACKREGLYEQYF. The CDR3 nucleotides read TGTGCCTGTAAGCGGGAGGGCCTCTACGAGCAGTACTTC. V gene TRBV30 combines with J gene TRBJ2-7, with 10 bases identical to TRBD2. The germline V gene encodes CDR1 GTSNPN and CDR2 SVGIG (reference sequence). The CDR3 has 13 residues. J gave up 3 bases and V 6 bases, and 5 bases lay outside the gene matches.

The CDR3 region has the DNA TGTGCCAGTAGTCGGATCCACAGGGACGAGCAGTACTTC. It translates to CASSRIHRDEQYF. The chain is built from TRBV19 and TRBJ2-7, with D tentatively TRBD1 (6 bases). Deletions cut 5 bases from V and 5 bases from J, with 13 bases between. The CDR3 spans 13 residues. Per the germline V gene, CDR1 is LNHDA and CDR2 is SQIVND (reference sequence).